This T cell receptor beta chain was recovered during a study of blood T cells in healthy people across ages. Healthy Caucasian individuals from Russia aged about 6 to 95 were enrolled as donors. Whole-study results and caveats: Comparison with aged donors showed that long-lived donors had more naive CD4+ cells and higher diversity. Unsorted PBMCs ruled out conclusive naive versus antigen-experienced comparison.

It was with a sample-barcoded 5' primer and a J-beta primer mix that a second PCR of roughly 7 to 12 cycles was run. Every cDNA was tagged by a template-switch adaptor with 12 random nucleotides. TCRdb ran MiXCR on the 5' RACE reads and lists one entry per CDR3 protein. Of 1.2 million to 1.5 million distinct CDR3 sequences listed, approximately 59% were seen once; the top ten hold 5.5% to 8%. The ends were cut back, 6 bases at V and 5 bases at J, with 11 bases in the middle. The CDR3 has 12 amino acids. This clonotype was observed at least ten times. No antigen is known for it. The gene calls are TRBV12-3 or TRBV12-4 and TRBJ2-7, with D possibly matching TRBD1 (6 bases). The sequence was collected from a young man in good health. Material for sequencing was blood. The CDR3 protein is CASSPTGDEQYF. The DNA for the CDR3 is TGTGCCAGCAGCCCGACAGGAGACGAGCAGTACTTC.